This entry lists 12 T cell receptor beta chains sequenced from one sample in a study of T cells in Graves' hyperthyroidism and ophthalmopathy. TCR beta CDR3 region amplification was performed from RNA transcripts. RT-PCR in the first round (using the HTBI primer set) targeted the TCR CDR3. From the multiplex PCR reads, TCRdb called clonotypes with MiXCR, one entry per CDR3 protein. Altogether roughly 740,000 distinct CDR3 sequences are present, over 15% being singletons, with the ten largest covering under 10%. The sample taken for sequencing was blood. Receptor source: a man aged 18 to 30 with Graves' hyperthyroidism.

This clonotype appeared many times. The chain carries TRBV28 and TRBJ2-3, with 13 nucleotides matching TRBD2. Looked up from germline, CDR1 is MDHEN and CDR2 is SYDVKM. Losses at the gene ends were 5 bases for V and 6 bases for J; bases not matched to a gene: 11. The CDR3 runs to 17 residues. CDR3 in amino acids: CASSPLGLAGQEDTQYF. As DNA, the CDR3 is TGTGCCAGCAGTCCTTTGGGACTAGCGGGGCAAGAGGATACGCAGTATTTT.

This clonotype showed up many times. The chain combines TRBV6-1 with TRBJ2-7; D is tentatively TRBD1 or TRBD2 (5 bases each). Germline V gene lookup returns CDR1 MNHNS and CDR2 SASEGT. Trimming stripped 7 bases from V and 3 bases from J, with 13 bases between. This CDR3 comprises 13 residues. The DNA for the CDR3 is TGTGCCAGCACCCAGGGACGGCACTACGAGCAGTACTTC. Amino acids: CASTQGRHYEQYF.

This chain connects TRBV20-1 to TRBJ2-7; perhaps TRBD1 as D (6 bases). V shed 5 bases and J shed 5 bases, with 7 bases lying between them. CDR1 is DFQATT and CDR2 is SNEGSKA in the germline V gene (reference sequence). This CDR3 is 10 amino acids long. CDR3 nucleotides: TGCAGTGCTTCAGGGGACGAGCAGTACTTC. The encoded protein is CSASGDEQYF.

This clonotype was counted ten times or more. The rearrangement links TRBV10-3 to TRBJ1-2; 7 positions match TRBD1. The CDR3 is made up of 19 amino acids. Looked up from germline, CDR1 is ENHRY and CDR2 is SYGVKD. The V segment lost 5 bases and the J segment 4 bases; nucleotides outside the gene matches: 22. The CDR3 loop is CAISKLWNPGQLEIYGYTF. CDR3 coding DNA: TGTGCCATCAGTAAACTATGGAACCCGGGACAGCTGGAGATCTATGGCTACACCTTC.

This clonotype has just a few counts. The genes are TRBV6-2 or TRBV6-3 and TRBJ2-7; D unclear. Trimming pared 2 bases from V and 2 bases from J, leaving 7 bases between. CDR1 MNHEY and CDR2 SVGEGT come from the germline V gene. The CDR3 extends over 13 amino acids. The CDR3 reads CASSYRNAYEQYF. CDR3 DNA sequence: TGTGCCAGCAGTTACAGAAACGCCTACGAGCAGTACTTC.

There are many counts of this clonotype. The chain joins TRBV7-3 to TRBJ2-1; 8 bases align to TRBD2. Germline lookup yields CDR1 SGHTA and CDR2 FQGTGA. Trimming removed 5 bases from V and 5 bases from J; junction bases left unmatched: 8. The CDR3 loop spans 15 amino acids. CDR3 sequence reads: CASSPGGGRNNEQFF. The CDR3 region has the DNA TGTGCCAGCAGCCCCGGGGGGGGGCGGAACAATGAGCAGTTCTTC.

This clonotype came up many times. This sequence joins TRBV3-1 and TRBJ2-1; D remains unclear. CDR1 is LGHDT and CDR2 is YNNKEL in the germline V gene (reference sequence). The CDR3 has 14 amino acids. V shed 0 bases and J shed 9 bases, with 12 bases lying between them. The CDR3 sequence is CASSQDRAAGEQFF. CDR3 in DNA: TGTGCCAGCAGCCAAGATCGAGCCGCCGGTGAGCAGTTCTTC.

Here the CDR3 reads CASSLILGGAGRGYSNQPQHF. The DNA for the CDR3 is TGTGCCAGCAGCTTAATTCTGGGTGGGGCCGGGAGGGGGTATAGCAATCAGCCCCAGCATTTT. V usage is TRBV7-3 and J usage is TRBJ1-5; D perhaps matches TRBD1 (6 bases). Looked up from germline, CDR1 is SGHTA and CDR2 is FQGTGA. V was cut by 1 base and J by 0 bases, with 25 bases left in between. The CDR3 has 21 amino acids. The variable domain in full, with the rest retrieved from reference TRBV7-3 and TRBJ1-5, is GAGVSQTPSNKVTEKGKYVELRCDPISGHTALYWYRQSLGQGPEFLIYFQGTGAADDSGLPNDRFFAVRPEGSVSTLKIQRTERGDSAVYLCASSLILGGAGRGYSNQPQHFGDGTRLSIL.

The CDR3, as DNA: TGCGCCAGCAGCCAAGGGCCCCTCGGTGGGCGGGAGCGTTACAATGAGCAGTTCTTC. As protein: CASSQGPLGGRERYNEQFF. V gene TRBV4-1 combines with J gene TRBJ2-1; 7 bases are shared with TRBD2. CDR1 is MGHRA, CDR2 YSYEKL, per germline. The CDR3 totals 19 residues. Trimming took 1 base from V and 4 from J; bases not matched to a gene: 16.

This clonotype was counted between two and nine times. The gene calls are TRBV29-1 and TRBJ2-7; 8 bases fit TRBD1. The CDR3 runs to 13 residues. V lost 3 bases, J lost 7 bases, and 8 bases stayed unmatched. Germline V gene data show CDR1 as SQVTM and CDR2 as ANQGSEA. In DNA, the CDR3 is TGCAGCGTTGAGGGCGACAGGGGTCGAGAGCAGTACTTC. It is translated as CSVEGDRGREQYF.

This clonotype has just a few counts. The gene calls are TRBV19 and TRBJ2-1; 10 bases line up with TRBD2. V lost 5 bases to trimming and J lost 6 bases; unmatched junction nucleotides: 13. This CDR3 contains 17 residues. Germline V gene sequence: CDR1 LNHDA, CDR2 SQIVND (reference sequence). The CDR3 spells CASSPRPGLARSNEQFF. CDR3 DNA: TGTGCCAGTAGTCCCCGCCCGGGACTAGCGAGGTCCAATGAGCAGTTCTTC.

This clonotype appeared a few times. The CDR3 here is CASRPSGRAPDTQYF. CDR3 sequence (DNA): TGTGCCAGCAGACCTAGCGGGAGGGCCCCAGATACGCAGTATTTT. The chain is built from TRBV12-3 or TRBV12-4 and TRBJ2-3; 12 bases map to TRBD2. V dropped 6 bases and J dropped 4; count of bases not matched to a gene: 5. The CDR3 runs 15 residues.